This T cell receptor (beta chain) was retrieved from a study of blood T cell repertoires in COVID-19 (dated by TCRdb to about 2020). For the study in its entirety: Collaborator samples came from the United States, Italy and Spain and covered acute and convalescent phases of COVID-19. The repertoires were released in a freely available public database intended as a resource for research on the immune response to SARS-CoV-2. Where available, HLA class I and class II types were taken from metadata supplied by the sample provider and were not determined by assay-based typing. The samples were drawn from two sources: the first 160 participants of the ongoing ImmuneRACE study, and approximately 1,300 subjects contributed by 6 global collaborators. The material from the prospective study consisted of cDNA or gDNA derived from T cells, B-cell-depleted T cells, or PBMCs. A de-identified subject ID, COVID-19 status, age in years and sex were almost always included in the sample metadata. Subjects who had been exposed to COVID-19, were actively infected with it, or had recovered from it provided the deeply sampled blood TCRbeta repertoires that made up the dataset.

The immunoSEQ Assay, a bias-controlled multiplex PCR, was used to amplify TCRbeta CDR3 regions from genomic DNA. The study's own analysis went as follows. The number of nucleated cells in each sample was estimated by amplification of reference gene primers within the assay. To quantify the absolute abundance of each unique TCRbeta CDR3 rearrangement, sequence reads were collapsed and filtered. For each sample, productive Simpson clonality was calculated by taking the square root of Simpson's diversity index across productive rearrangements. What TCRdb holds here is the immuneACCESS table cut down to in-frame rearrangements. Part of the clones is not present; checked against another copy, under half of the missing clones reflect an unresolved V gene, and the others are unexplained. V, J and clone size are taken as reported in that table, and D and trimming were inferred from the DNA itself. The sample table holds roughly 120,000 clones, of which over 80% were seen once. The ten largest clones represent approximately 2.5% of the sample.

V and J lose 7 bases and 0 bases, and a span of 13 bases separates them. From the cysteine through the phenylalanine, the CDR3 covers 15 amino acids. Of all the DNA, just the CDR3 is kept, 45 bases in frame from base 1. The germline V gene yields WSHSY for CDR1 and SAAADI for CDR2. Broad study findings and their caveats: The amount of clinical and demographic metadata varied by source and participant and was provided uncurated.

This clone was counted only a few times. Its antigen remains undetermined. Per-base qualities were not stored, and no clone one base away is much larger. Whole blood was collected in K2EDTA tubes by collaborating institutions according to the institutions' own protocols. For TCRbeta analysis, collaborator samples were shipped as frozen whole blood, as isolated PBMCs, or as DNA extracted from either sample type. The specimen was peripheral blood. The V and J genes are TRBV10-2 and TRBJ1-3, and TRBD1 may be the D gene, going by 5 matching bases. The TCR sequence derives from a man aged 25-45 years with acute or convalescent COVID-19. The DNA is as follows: TGCGCCAGCACCGACGGGGGATTCTCTGGAAACACCATATATTTT. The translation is CASTDGGFSGNTIYF.